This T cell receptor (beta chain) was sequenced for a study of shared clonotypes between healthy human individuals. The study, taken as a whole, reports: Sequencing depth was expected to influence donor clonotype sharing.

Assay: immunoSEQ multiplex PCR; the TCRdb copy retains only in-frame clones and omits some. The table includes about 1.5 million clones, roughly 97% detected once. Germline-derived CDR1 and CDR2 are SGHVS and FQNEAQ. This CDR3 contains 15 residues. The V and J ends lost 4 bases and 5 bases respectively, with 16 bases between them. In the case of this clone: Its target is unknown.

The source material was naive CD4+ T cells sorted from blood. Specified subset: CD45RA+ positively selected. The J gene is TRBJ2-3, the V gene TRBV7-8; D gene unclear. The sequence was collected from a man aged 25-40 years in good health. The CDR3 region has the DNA TGTGCCAGCAGCTCGACGTTCCCTAGACAAGATACGCAGTATTTT. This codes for CASSSTFPRQDTQYF.